The clone carrying this TCR beta chain occurred many times. Antigen: not known. This sample was taken from a study of T cell repertoires in cytomegalovirus infection. Looking at the study overall: In public TCR beta signatures, there were indications of both CMV infection and matching HLA type. Study-wide results and limits: Clonotype analysis showed dominance of the ex vivo response by HLA-C-restricted CMV-specific TCR beta clonotypes. Using cumulative public TCR beta family frequency, the authors identified those who carried CMV together with the relevant HLA.

TCRdb re-called the reads with MiXCR, one entry per CDR3 protein. This table has hundreds of thousands of distinct CDR3 sequences, about 20% appearing once. The germline V gene encodes CDR1 SNHLY and CDR2 FYNNEI. Trimming shortened V by 3 bases and J by 4 bases, and 9 bases separated the two germline ends. CDR3 length equals 13 residues. Sequences were obtained from CD8+ T cells from PBMCs. This clonotype was sampled from a human donor in good health (CMV status not recorded). Some clones in this sample may be carry-over from other donors' samples. The chain joins TRBV2 to TRBJ1-2; D is uncertain. CDR3 nucleotide sequence: TGTGCCAGCAGTGACAGGCTTTTCTATGGCTACACCTTC. Protein: CASSDRLFYGYTF.